Shown below are 18 T cell receptor beta chains from a single sample sequenced in a study of blood T cell repertoires in COVID-19. The protocol was immunoSEQ multiplex PCR, while the TCRdb copy is restricted to in-frame clones and leaves out a portion. The top ten clones hold 5.5% to 7.5% of a sample with about 73,000 clones, 83% of them seen once. The sequenced sample was peripheral blood. The source of these receptors is a woman aged 60 to 75 with acute or convalescent COVID-19.

The rearrangement uses TRBV5-8 and TRBJ1-4; TRBD1 might be the D (5 bases). CDR3 length equals 15 residues. Germline CDR1 and CDR2: SGHTS and YDEGEE. Between the trimmed V and J ends, which lost 1 base and 7 bases, there was a span of 14 bases. The CDR3 DNA is TGTGCCAGCAGCTTGTCGAGGGGAGGGGTTGAAAAACTGTTTTTT. This gives the protein CASSLSRGGVEKLFF.

This sequence joins TRBV3-1 (or the pseudogene TRBV3-2) and TRBJ1-2, with a tentative D call TRBD1 (5 bases). CDR3 length equals 13 residues. The germline V gene has CDR1 LGHDT and CDR2 YNNKEL (reference sequence). V gave up 6 bases and J gave up 4 bases, with 12 bases separating them. The CDR3 spells CASSPEGLYGYTF. The CDR3 DNA reads as TGTGCCAGCAGTCCAGAGGGACTCTATGGCTACACCTTC.

V usage is TRBV9 and J usage is TRBJ2-3; possible D gene TRBD2, 5 bases. From germline, CDR1 is SGDLS and CDR2 YYNGEE. There are 16 residues in the CDR3. V lost 0 bases to trimming and J lost 5 bases, with 16 bases between them. For the CDR3, the DNA is TGTGCCAGCAGCGTAGAAGGCCAGCCCGGGATAGATACGCAGTATTTT. It yields the protein CASSVEGQPGIDTQYF.

This clone has just a few counts. V and J are TRBV7-9 and TRBJ1-6, with TRBD1 as a possible D gene (5 bases). CDR1 is SEHNR, CDR2 FQNEAQ, per germline (reference sequence). The CDR3 is 13 residues long. The ends were cut back, 1 base at V and 7 bases at J, with 5 bases in the middle. Here the CDR3 reads CASSLEGNSPLHF. The CDR3 DNA sequence: TGTGCCAGCAGCTTAGAGGGGAATTCACCCCTCCACTTT.

The gene calls are TRBV23-1 and TRBJ1-5, with D uncertain. TRBV23-1 is identified as an open reading frame with a role that is uncertain. Trimming left V 0 bases short and J 0 bases short, with 9 bases between. The length of the CDR3 is 16 residues. This CDR3 is CASSQSSQDSNQPQHF. For the CDR3, the DNA is TGCGCCAGCAGTCAATCGAGTCAGGATAGCAATCAGCCCCAGCATTTT.

In this sample, this clone turned up a few times. This chain uses TRBV9 with TRBJ1-2, with TRBD1 as a possible D gene (5 bases). There are 16 residues in the CDR3. Between the trimmed V and J ends, which lost 7 bases and 0 bases, there was a span of 19 bases. Germline CDR1 reads SGDLS; CDR2 reads YYNGEE. The CDR3 spells CASWLVGHLANYGYTF. CDR3 nucleotides: TGTGCCAGCTGGCTCGTAGGACACTTAGCTAACTATGGCTACACCTTC.

This sequence joins TRBV7-9 and TRBJ1-2, with D possibly matching TRBD1 (6 bases). This CDR3 region has 17 residues. The germline gives CDR1 SEHNR, CDR2 FQNEAQ (reference sequence). V lost 3 bases, J lost 0 bases, and 17 bases lay in between. CDR3 in DNA: TGTGCCAGCAGCTTCAACTCCGGGACACGAGCTAACTATGGCTACACCTTC. Its protein is CASSFNSGTRANYGYTF.

The rearrangement uses TRBV29-1 and TRBJ1-5; 10 bases are a match to TRBD1. There are 13 residues in the CDR3. In germline, CDR1 is SQVTM, CDR2 ANQGSEA. Trimming took 7 bases from V and 6 from J; bases not matched to a gene: 6. The CDR3 DNA is TGCAGCGCAAGACAGGGGGCGGGTCAGCCCCAGCATTTT. Translated, it gives CSARQGAGQPQHF.

This clone was recorded once. The chain recombines TRBV9 with TRBJ2-3; TRBD1 might be the D (7 bases). Deletions cut 4 bases from V and 0 bases from J, with 15 bases between. Per germline, CDR1 SGDLS and CDR2 YYNGEE. The CDR3 covers 16 residues. The CDR3 DNA follows: TGTGCCAGCAGCTCAGGGGGGACATCTAGCACAGATACGCAGTATTTT. The encoded protein is CASSSGGTSSTDTQYF.

This clone was seen more than once but under ten times. The V call is TRBV14, the J call TRBJ1-6; D is ambiguous. This CDR3 comprises 14 residues. CDR1 is SGHDN and CDR2 is FVKESK in the germline V gene. V lost 0 bases and J 8 bases, leaving 8 bases between the germline ends. CDR3 in DNA: TGTGCCAGCAGCCAAGATCAGCGGTATTCACCCCTCCACTTT. It encodes CASSQDQRYSPLHF.

This rearrangement joins TRBV7-9 to TRBJ1-4, with D possibly being TRBD1 (5 bases). The ends were cut back, 0 bases at V and 4 bases at J, with 15 bases in the middle. The length of the CDR3 is 17 residues. Germline V CDR1 and CDR2: SEHNR, FQNEAQ (reference sequence). The CDR3 protein is CASSLATGTAFNEKLFF. For the CDR3, the DNA is TGTGCCAGCAGCTTAGCGACCGGGACTGCTTTTAATGAAAAACTGTTTTTT.

The J gene is TRBJ2-4, the V gene TRBV4-1; TRBD2 matches 8 bases. The CDR3 runs 19 residues. J lost 0 bases, V lost 3 bases, and 13 bases had no gene match. CDR1 and CDR2 (germline): MGHRA, YSYEKL. This CDR3 is CASSQVPGGGTLAKNIQYF. The CDR3 region has the DNA TGCGCCAGCAGCCAGGTCCCGGGAGGGGGGACTCTAGCCAAAAACATTCAGTACTTC.

The rearrangement uses TRBV5-1 and TRBJ2-2; D gene uncertain. V gave up 0 bases and J gave up 4 bases, with 10 bases separating them. The CDR3 covers 15 residues. Germline V gives CDR1 SGHRS, CDR2 YFSETQ. The CDR3 DNA is TGCGCCAGCAGCTTGGCCGCCTTTAGCACCGGGGAGCTGTTTTTT. It translates to CASSLAAFSTGELFF.

This chain uses TRBV5-1 with TRBJ2-3; 7 nucleotides match TRBD1. Per germline, CDR1 SGHRS and CDR2 YFSETQ. This CDR3 comprises 16 residues. The V gene end was trimmed by 3 bases and the J gene end by 1 base; junction bases not matched to a gene: 8. CDR3 DNA sequence: TGCGCCAGCAGCTCTCGCGAGGGGGCTGGCACAGATACGCAGTATTTT. The encoded protein is CASSSREGAGTDTQYF.

This clone was counted a single time. The gene calls are TRBV11-2 and TRBJ2-5, with a tentative D call TRBD2 (6 bases). V shed 5 bases and J shed 5 bases, with 9 bases lying between them. Germline assignment: CDR1 SGHAT and CDR2 FQNNGV. CDR3 size: 12 residues. The CDR3 sequence is CASSRGTETQYF. The CDR3, as DNA: TGTGCCAGCAGCCGGGGGACCGAGACCCAGTACTTC.

CDR3 residues: CASSPGQSNQPQHF. The CDR3, as DNA: TGCGCCAGCAGTCCTGGACAGAGCAATCAGCCCCAGCATTTT. The rearrangement joins TRBV5-1 to TRBJ1-5, with D maybe TRBD1 (6 bases). V lost 5 bases, J lost 1 base, and 10 bases lay in between. The length of the CDR3 is 14 residues. The germline V gene has CDR1 SGHRS and CDR2 YFSETQ.

The CDR3: CASSLGSRGGPDEQYF. The CDR3, as DNA: TGTGCCAGCAGCTTAGGATCGCGGGGGGGCCCGGACGAGCAGTACTTC. The chain recombines TRBV7-6 with TRBJ2-7, with 9 bases fitting TRBD2. Germline CDR1 is SGHVS and CDR2 is FNYEAQ. The CDR3 covers 16 residues. V dropped 1 base and J dropped 5; count of bases not matched to a gene: 9.

This sequence joins TRBV4-2 and TRBJ2-5; 9 nucleotides match TRBD2. The CDR3 spans 15 residues. The V gene's germline CDR1 is LGHNA and CDR2 YNFKEQ. Trimming took 0 bases from V and 1 from J; bases not matched to a gene: 0. This CDR3 is CASSQERGGQETQYF. As DNA, the CDR3 is TGTGCCAGCAGCCAAGAGCGGGGGGGCCAAGAGACCCAGTACTTC.